This T cell receptor (beta chain) derives from a study of blood T cell repertoires in COVID-19. About the study: Both acute and convalescent COVID-19 samples were obtained from the United States, Italy and Spain. Sources were T cells, B-cell-depleted T cells, or PBMCs; the material itself was cDNA or gDNA.

Germline assignment: CDR1 SGHTA and CDR2 FQGNSA. The CDR3 spans 14 residues. V was clipped by 1 base and J by 3 bases, with 7 bases between them. TCRdb's copy holds only in-frame clones and misses some; the assay was immunoSEQ multiplex PCR. Here the sample spans 90,000 to 120,000 clones, approximately 88% being singletons. The TCR was taken from a human donor in a cohort sampled during active COVID-19. J is TRBJ2-1 and V is TRBV7-2; D gene ambiguous. Sequencing input: peripheral blood. The CDR3 sequence is CASSLDPVYNEQFF. The DNA of the CDR3 is TGTGCCAGCAGCTTAGATCCGGTCTACAATGAGCAGTTCTTC.